This T cell receptor beta chain was sequenced for a study of CD8+CD57+ T cells in acquired aplastic anemia (dated by TCRdb to 2016 to 2019). Regarding the complete study: Extracted DNA from sorted CD4+ and CD8+ cells averaged approximately 3.4 ug, ranging from about 0.2 to 30 ug. CD8+CD57+ expansion was defined as a frequency above the mean frequency observed in healthy subjects. Findings and caveats that apply to the study as a whole: CD8+ Simpson's diversity did not differ significantly between patients and healthy controls (P=0.060). Roughly 31 CD8+ CDR3 sequences were shared between patients and controls but appeared highly expressed in patients and within their immunodominant clones.

Between the V and J ends, shortened by 2 bases and 2 bases respectively, the junction contains 1 base. Spanning cysteine to phenylalanine, the CDR3 consists of 11 amino acids. Of all the DNA, just the CDR3 is kept, 33 bases in frame from base 1. For CDR1 and CDR2, the germline V gene lists WSHSY and SAAADI. Profiling of TCR beta VDJ combinations and CDR3 sequences used genomic DNA as the template. An Illumina HiSeq 2000 was the platform used for TCR repertoire sequencing. As for the authors' bioinformatics: Repertoires were assessed using TRBV/TRBJ rearrangement plots, CDR3 size and DJ length profiles, and Simpson's diversity index. The immunodominant clone was defined as the most abundant DNA sequence in deep sequencing data. CDR3 amino acid sequences were screened for sharing across subjects and compared with published repertoires and the VDJdb database. TCRdb cleaned the public reads at Q25 with fastp, built clones with MiXCR and kept in-frame beta chains. Each entry is one CDR3 protein sequence, shown with its most common DNA and genes. These V and J calls are TCRdb output, not the study's own analysis. This sample has 160,000 or so distinct CDR3 sequences in its table, and roughly 45% of those were observed once. The ten largest clonotypes hold 2.5% to 3.5% of the sample.

Flow cytometry had shown CD8+CD57+ cell expansion in the patients selected for sequencing. All patients had severe acquired aplastic anemia diagnosed by International Study of Aplastic Anemia and Agranulocytosis and Camitta criteria. No patient had received any therapy when blood was sampled. TCR repertoires of sorted CD4+ and CD8+ blood T cells from severe aplastic anemia patients and healthy subjects were deep-sequenced in the study. Patients were enrolled in the USA under clinicaltrials.gov protocols 00001620, 01623167, 00001397, 00071045, 00081523 and 00961064. Ficoll-Paque density gradient centrifugation was used to isolate peripheral blood mononuclear cells. Before DNA extraction, CD4+ and CD8+ T cells were sorted with FACS or magnetic beads. This clonotype is described as medium-sized (0.01 to 0.1%). No cognate antigen has been identified for it. Base qualities are not provided; no much larger clone lies one nucleotide away.

The TCR comes from a human donor with aplastic anemia. The chain is made from TRBV10-2 and TRBJ2-7, with the D gene call left open. The sample comprised sorted CD4+, CD8+, or CD8+CD57+ T cells (not recorded which) from PBMCs. The CDR3 sequence is CASSETYEQYF. The DNA sequence is as follows: TGCGCCAGCAGTGAGACCTACGAGCAGTACTTC.